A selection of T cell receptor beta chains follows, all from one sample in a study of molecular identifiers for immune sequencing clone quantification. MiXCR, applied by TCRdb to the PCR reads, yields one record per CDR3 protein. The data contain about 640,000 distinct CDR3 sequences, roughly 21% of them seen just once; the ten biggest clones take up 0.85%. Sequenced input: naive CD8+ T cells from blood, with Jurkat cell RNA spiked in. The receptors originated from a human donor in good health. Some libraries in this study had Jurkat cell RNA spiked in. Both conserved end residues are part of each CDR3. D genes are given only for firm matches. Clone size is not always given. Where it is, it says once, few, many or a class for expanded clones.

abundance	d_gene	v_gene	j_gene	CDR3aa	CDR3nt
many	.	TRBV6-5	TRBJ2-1	CASSYSENYNEQFF	TGTGCCAGCAGTTACTCCGAGAACTACAATGAGCAGTTCTTC
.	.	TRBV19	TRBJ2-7	CASSPAGLLYEQYF	TGTGCCAGTAGTCCGGCAGGGCTTCTCTACGAGCAGTACTTC
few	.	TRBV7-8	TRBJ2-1	CASSLEAGPPYNEQFF	TGTGCCAGCAGCTTAGAGGCGGGGCCCCCCTACAATGAGCAGTTCTTC
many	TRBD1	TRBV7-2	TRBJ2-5	CASSPPPPWDSQETQYF	TGTGCCAGCAGCCCTCCCCCCCCGTGGGACAGTCAAGAGACCCAGTACTTC
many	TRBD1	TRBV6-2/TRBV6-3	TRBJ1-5	CASSYPGTGNQPQHF	TGTGCCAGCAGTTACCCCGGGACAGGTAATCAGCCCCAGCATTTT
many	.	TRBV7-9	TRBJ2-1	CASSSTPYNEQFF	TGTGCCAGCAGCTCGACCCCTTACAATGAGCAGTTCTTC
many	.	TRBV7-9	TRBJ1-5	CASSPVSVDPNQPQHF	TGTGCCAGCAGCCCAGTCTCCGTCGATCCGAATCAGCCCCAGCATTTT
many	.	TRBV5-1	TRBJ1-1	CASRDGGSTEAFF	TGCGCCAGCAGAGATGGGGGGAGCACTGAAGCTTTCTTT
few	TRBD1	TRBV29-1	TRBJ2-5	CSVEKDRVYSETQYF	TGCAGCGTTGAGAAGGACAGGGTTTATTCGGAGACCCAGTACTTC
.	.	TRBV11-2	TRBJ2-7	CASSFLATTPEQYF	TGTGCCAGCAGCTTTCTAGCGACTACTCCCGAGCAGTACTTC
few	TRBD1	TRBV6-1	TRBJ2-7	CASSIRDRSNEQYF	TGTGCCAGCAGCATCCGGGACAGGTCGAACGAGCAGTACTTC
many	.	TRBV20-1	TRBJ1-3	CSARWGFSDTIYF	TGCAGTGCTAGATGGGGGTTCTCGGACACCATATATTTT
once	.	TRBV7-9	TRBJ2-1	CASSPRTEQFF	TGTGCCAGCAGCCCCCGGACCGAGCAGTTCTTC
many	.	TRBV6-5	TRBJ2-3	CASRYRDSQYF	TGTGCCAGCAGGTACCGGGACTCGCAGTATTTT
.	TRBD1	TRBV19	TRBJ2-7	CASSMSGGGEQYF	TGTGCCAGTAGTATGTCAGGGGGCGGTGAGCAGTACTTC
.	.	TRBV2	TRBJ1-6	CASRMTAYEYNSPLHF	TGTGCCAGCAGGATGACAGCCTACGAGTATAATTCACCCCTCCACTTT
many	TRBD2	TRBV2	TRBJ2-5	CASRGSGGLQETQYF	TGTGCCAGCAGAGGTAGCGGGGGACTGCAAGAGACCCAGTACTTC
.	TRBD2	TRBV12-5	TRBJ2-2	CASGLELAGLNTGELFF	TGTGCTAGTGGTTTGGAGTTAGCGGGACTTAACACCGGGGAGCTGTTTTTT
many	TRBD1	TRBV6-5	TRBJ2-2	CASSYAGGALTGELFF	TGTGCCAGCAGTTACGCAGGGGGCGCGCTCACCGGGGAGCTGTTTTTT
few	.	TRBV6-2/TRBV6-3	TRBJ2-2	CASRLQGTGELFF	TGTGCCAGCAGACTCCAGGGCACCGGGGAGCTGTTTTTT
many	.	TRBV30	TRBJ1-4	CAWSSTGSEKLFF	TGTGCCTGGAGCTCCACAGGGAGTGAAAAACTGTTTTTT
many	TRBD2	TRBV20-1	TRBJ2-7	CSARDLSGSSSEQYF	TGCAGTGCTAGAGATCTTAGCGGGAGTTCCTCGGAGCAGTACTTC
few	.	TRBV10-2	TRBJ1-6	CASSVGGSSPLHF	TGCGCCAGCAGTGTCGGGGGATCCTCACCCCTCCACTTT
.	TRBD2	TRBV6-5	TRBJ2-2	CASSLGLAVNTGELFF	TGTGCCAGCAGCCTGGGGCTAGCGGTGAACACCGGGGAGCTGTTTTTT
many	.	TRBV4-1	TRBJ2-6	CASSQYEPSGANVLTF	TGCGCCAGCAGCCAGTACGAGCCTTCCGGGGCCAACGTCCTGACTTTC
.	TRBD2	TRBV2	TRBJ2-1	CASSDTSGRASYNEQFF	TGTGCCAGCAGTGACACTAGCGGGAGGGCCTCCTACAATGAGCAGTTCTTC
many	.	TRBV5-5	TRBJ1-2	CASSPEEGAYGYTF	TGTGCCAGCAGCCCCGAGGAAGGGGCCTATGGCTACACCTTC
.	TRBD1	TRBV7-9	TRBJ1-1	CASSSSGQGREAFF	TGTGCCAGCAGTTCGTCGGGACAGGGGAGGGAAGCTTTCTTT
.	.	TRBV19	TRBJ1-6	CASSIMAGTDSPLHF	TGTGCCAGTAGTATAATGGCAGGGACGGATTCACCCCTCCACTTT
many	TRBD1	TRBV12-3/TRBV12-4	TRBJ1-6	CASSTDRVDSPLHF	TGTGCCAGCAGTACGGACAGGGTCGATTCACCCCTCCACTTT
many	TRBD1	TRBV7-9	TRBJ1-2	CASSLWQGANSDYGYTF	TGTGCCAGCAGCTTATGGCAGGGGGCTAATTCCGACTATGGCTACACCTTC
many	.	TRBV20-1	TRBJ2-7	CSARALLRAPYEQYF	TGCAGTGCTAGAGCCCTACTCCGGGCACCCTACGAGCAGTACTTC
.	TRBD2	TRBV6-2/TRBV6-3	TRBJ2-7	CASSITATGGTYEQYF	TGTGCCAGCAGTATTACGGCTACGGGAGGGACCTACGAGCAGTACTTC
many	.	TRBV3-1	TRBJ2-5	CASSQTGPRARPYQETQYF	TGTGCCAGCAGCCAGACGGGACCGCGGGCTAGGCCCTACCAAGAGACCCAGTACTTC
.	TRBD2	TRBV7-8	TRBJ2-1	CASSLGASGPRVDEQFF	TGTGCCAGCAGCTTAGGGGCTAGCGGGCCCAGAGTCGATGAGCAGTTCTTC
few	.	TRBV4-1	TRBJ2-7	CASSQETMGLAYEQYF	TGCGCCAGCAGCCAAGAAACTATGGGACTGGCCTACGAGCAGTACTTC
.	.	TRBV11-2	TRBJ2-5	CASSTTKGFSIETQYF	TGTGCCAGCAGCACAACCAAGGGGTTTTCAATAGAGACCCAGTACTTC
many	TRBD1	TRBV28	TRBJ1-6	CASSFRGNSPLHF	TGTGCCAGCAGTTTCAGGGGGAATTCACCCCTCCACTTT
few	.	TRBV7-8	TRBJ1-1	CASSLLGGPMNTEAFF	TGTGCCAGCAGCTTATTGGGTGGACCGATGAACACTGAAGCTTTCTTT
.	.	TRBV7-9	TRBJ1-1	CTSSLGQGMNTEAFF	TGTACCAGCAGCTTAGGCCAGGGAATGAACACTGAAGCTTTCTTT
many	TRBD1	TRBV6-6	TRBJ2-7	CASRDHRQGSYEQYF	TGTGCCAGCAGAGACCATAGACAGGGGTCCTACGAGCAGTACTTC
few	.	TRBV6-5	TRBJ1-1	CASSYSYPDTEAFF	TGTGCCAGCAGTTACTCTTACCCGGACACTGAAGCTTTCTTT
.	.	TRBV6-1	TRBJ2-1	CASSAGSRGFF	TGTGCCAGCAGTGCGGGATCCCGGGGGTTCTTC
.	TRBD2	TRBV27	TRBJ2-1	CASRSSGGYDEQFF	TGTGCCAGCAGGTCTAGCGGGGGTTACGATGAGCAGTTCTTC
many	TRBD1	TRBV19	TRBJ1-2	CASSIPGTATPYGYTF	TGTGCCAGTAGTATACCCGGGACAGCAACACCATATGGCTACACCTTC
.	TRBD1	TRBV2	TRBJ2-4	CDSSGWTGEAKNIQYF	TGTGACAGCAGTGGGTGGACAGGTGAGGCCAAAAACATTCAGTACTTC
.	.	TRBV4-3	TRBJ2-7	CASSQDRRVSYEQCF	TGCGCCAGCAGCCAAGATAGGCGGGTTTCCTACGAGCAGTGCTTC
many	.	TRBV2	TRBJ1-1	CASSPGTINTEAFF	TGTGCCAGCAGTCCCGGGACAATAAACACTGAAGCTTTCTTT
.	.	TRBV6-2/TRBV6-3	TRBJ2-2	CASRPTVGQNTGELFF	TGTGCCAGCAGACCGACCGTGGGTCAGAACACCGGGGAGCTGTTTTTT
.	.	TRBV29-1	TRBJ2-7	CSARGRAYEQYF	TGCAGCGCGCGGGGCAGGGCGTACGAGCAGTACTTC
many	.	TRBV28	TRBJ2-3	CASSTPAVRSTDTQYF	TGTGCCAGCAGTACCCCGGCGGTTCGAAGCACAGATACGCAGTATTTT
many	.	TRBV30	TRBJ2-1	CAWTGGSYNEQFF	TGTGCCTGGACCGGGGGCTCCTACAATGAGCAGTTCTTC
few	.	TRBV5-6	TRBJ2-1	CASSTDRYLYNEQFF	TGTGCCAGCAGCACCGACAGGTATCTTTACAATGAGCAGTTCTTC
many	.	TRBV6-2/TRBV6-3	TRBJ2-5	CASSYLGQEQETQYF	TGTGCCAGCAGTTACTTGGGGCAGGAGCAAGAGACCCAGTACTTC
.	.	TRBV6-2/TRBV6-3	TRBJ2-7	CASSTSPGQGVTYEQYF	TGTGCCAGCAGTACTAGCCCAGGGCAGGGTGTAACCTACGAGCAGTACTTC